The rows below give T cell receptor beta chains drawn from one sample of a study of blood T cell repertoires in COVID-19. Clones were sequenced by immunoSEQ multiplex PCR, and TCRdb holds only the in-frame ones, with some missing. Of some 270,000 clones in the sample, approximately 83% are singletons; the top ten hold 15% to 18%. Sequenced input: peripheral blood. The receptors stem from a person aged 65 to 85 with COVID-19, enrolled during active disease. CDR3s include the opening cysteine and the closing phenylalanine or tryptophan. D genes are given only for firm matches. Clone size appears in some rows only: once, few, many, or a class for an expanded clone.

clone size: few; V gene: TRBV5-1; J gene: TRBJ1-2; D gene: -; CDR3 protein: CASSFGAGVDNYGYTF; CDR3 DNA: TGCGCCAGCAGCTTCGGGGCAGGGGTAGATAACTATGGCTACACCTTC
clone size: -; V gene: TRBV5-1; J gene: TRBJ1-1; D gene: TRBD1; CDR3 protein: CASSLHRGTEAFF; CDR3 DNA: TGCGCCAGCAGCTTACACAGGGGCACTGAAGCTTTCTTT
clone size: -; V gene: TRBV11-3; J gene: TRBJ2-7; D gene: TRBD1; CDR3 protein: CASSSGQGNEQYF; CDR3 DNA: TGTGCCAGCAGCTCGGGACAGGGAAACGAGCAGTACTTC
clone size: -; V gene: TRBV20-1; J gene: TRBJ2-5; D gene: -; CDR3 protein: CSARGGETQYF; CDR3 DNA: TGCAGTGCTAGAGGAGGAGAGACCCAGTACTTC
clone size: -; V gene: TRBV10-3; J gene: TRBJ1-4; D gene: -; CDR3 protein: CAISDPGVANEKLFF; CDR3 DNA: TGTGCCATCAGTGACCCAGGGGTTGCTAATGAAAAACTGTTTTTT
clone size: -; V gene: TRBV5-4; J gene: TRBJ2-6; D gene: -; CDR3 protein: CASSLTRAGANVLTF; CDR3 DNA: TGTGCCAGCAGCTTGACGAGGGCTGGGGCCAACGTCCTGACTTTC
clone size: once; V gene: TRBV19; J gene: TRBJ2-2; D gene: TRBD1; CDR3 protein: CASSYGTGGVTGELFF; CDR3 DNA: TGTGCCAGTAGTTACGGGACAGGAGGTGTCACCGGGGAGCTGTTTTTT
clone size: -; V gene: TRBV30; J gene: TRBJ2-7; D gene: -; CDR3 protein: CAWTYRTPVTSPYEQYF; CDR3 DNA: TGTGCCTGGACCTATCGGACTCCCGTAACCTCTCCCTACGAGCAGTACTTC
clone size: -; V gene: TRBV5-1; J gene: TRBJ2-3; D gene: TRBD2; CDR3 protein: CASSGLSGEADTQYF; CDR3 DNA: TGCGCCAGCAGCGGACTGAGCGGGGAGGCAGATACGCAGTATTTT
clone size: -; V gene: TRBV28; J gene: TRBJ2-7; D gene: TRBD2; CDR3 protein: CASSRRTSGSFYEQYF; CDR3 DNA: TGTGCCAGCAGTCGTAGGACTAGCGGGAGTTTCTACGAGCAGTACTTC
clone size: -; V gene: TRBV19; J gene: TRBJ1-1; D gene: -; CDR3 protein: CASTLSMNTEAFF; CDR3 DNA: TGTGCCAGTACTCTATCGATGAACACTGAAGCTTTCTTT
clone size: -; V gene: TRBV6-2/TRBV6-3; J gene: TRBJ2-5; D gene: TRBD2; CDR3 protein: CASSVRRRGVQETQYF; CDR3 DNA: TGTGCCAGCAGTGTGCGTCGGCGGGGGGTACAAGAGACCCAGTACTTC
clone size: -; V gene: TRBV28; J gene: TRBJ2-1; D gene: -; CDR3 protein: CASSLSGINRNEQFF; CDR3 DNA: TGTGCCAGCAGTTTATCCGGGATTAATAGGAATGAGCAGTTCTTC
clone size: -; V gene: TRBV24-1; J gene: TRBJ1-5; D gene: TRBD1; CDR3 protein: CATSDPDRGGNQPQHF; CDR3 DNA: TGTGCCACCAGTGATCCCGACAGGGGAGGCAATCAGCCCCAGCATTTT
clone size: -; V gene: TRBV11-2; J gene: TRBJ1-5; D gene: -; CDR3 protein: CASSLGDRGADQPQHF; CDR3 DNA: TGTGCCAGCAGCTTAGGGGATCGGGGGGCCGATCAGCCCCAGCATTTT
clone size: -; V gene: TRBV10-1; J gene: TRBJ2-6; D gene: -; CDR3 protein: CAPRANVLTF; CDR3 DNA: TGCGCCCCTAGGGCCAACGTCCTGACTTTC
clone size: -; V gene: TRBV10-3; J gene: TRBJ2-3; D gene: -; CDR3 protein: CAIGAAGSTDTQYF; CDR3 DNA: TGTGCCATCGGAGCCGCTGGAAGCACAGATACGCAGTATTTT
clone size: -; V gene: TRBV2; J gene: TRBJ2-1; D gene: -; CDR3 protein: CASSETRVEVNEQFF; CDR3 DNA: TGTGCCAGCAGTGAGACCAGGGTAGAGGTGAATGAGCAGTTCTTC
clone size: -; V gene: TRBV30; J gene: TRBJ2-2; D gene: -; CDR3 protein: CAWSVQDGELFF; CDR3 DNA: TGTGCCTGGAGTGTACAGGACGGGGAGCTGTTTTTT
clone size: -; V gene: TRBV11-3; J gene: TRBJ1-1; D gene: -; CDR3 protein: CASSVSSNTEAFF; CDR3 DNA: TGTGCCAGCAGCGTGTCATCGAACACTGAAGCTTTCTTT
clone size: -; V gene: TRBV9; J gene: TRBJ2-3; D gene: TRBD2; CDR3 protein: CASQRGATSTDTQYF; CDR3 DNA: TGTGCCAGCCAGCGGGGGGCGACTAGCACAGATACGCAGTATTTT
clone size: -; V gene: TRBV5-1; J gene: TRBJ1-5; D gene: -; CDR3 protein: CASSPNSNQPQHF; CDR3 DNA: TGCGCCAGCAGCCCAAATAGCAATCAGCCCCAGCATTTT
clone size: once; V gene: TRBV19; J gene: TRBJ1-1; D gene: -; CDR3 protein: CATNGAAWGTFF; CDR3 DNA: TGTGCCACCAATGGGGCAGCGTGGGGTACTTTCTTT
clone size: -; V gene: TRBV5-1; J gene: TRBJ2-3; D gene: TRBD1; CDR3 protein: CASSSTGGSTDTQYF; CDR3 DNA: TGCGCCAGCAGCTCCACAGGGGGAAGCACAGATACGCAGTATTTT
clone size: -; V gene: TRBV6-5; J gene: TRBJ1-4; D gene: -; CDR3 protein: CASSYSTREEKLFF; CDR3 DNA: TGTGCCAGCAGTTACTCGACTCGGGAGGAAAAACTGTTTTTT
clone size: -; V gene: TRBV5-1; J gene: TRBJ1-2; D gene: -; CDR3 protein: CASSLDRATMSGYTF; CDR3 DNA: TGCGCCAGCAGCTTGGACAGGGCGACAATGAGTGGCTACACCTTC
clone size: -; V gene: TRBV7-9; J gene: TRBJ1-2; D gene: -; CDR3 protein: CASSSSNAGVAYGYTF; CDR3 DNA: TGTGCCAGCAGCTCAAGCAACGCCGGAGTAGCCTATGGCTACACCTTC
clone size: -; V gene: TRBV19; J gene: TRBJ2-7; D gene: -; CDR3 protein: CASSADYRYEQYF; CDR3 DNA: TGTGCCAGTAGTGCAGACTACCGCTACGAGCAGTACTTC
clone size: -; V gene: TRBV5-1; J gene: TRBJ2-7; D gene: -; CDR3 protein: CASSSARGYEQYF; CDR3 DNA: TGCGCCAGCAGCTCCGCCAGGGGCTACGAGCAGTACTTC
clone size: -; V gene: TRBV27; J gene: TRBJ2-7; D gene: TRBD1; CDR3 protein: CASNPATGDREQYF; CDR3 DNA: TGTGCCAGCAATCCCGCGACAGGGGATCGGGAGCAGTACTTC
clone size: -; V gene: TRBV27; J gene: TRBJ2-2; D gene: TRBD2; CDR3 protein: CASFGGGRTGELFF; CDR3 DNA: TGTGCCAGCTTCGGCGGCGGGAGAACCGGGGAGCTGTTTTTT
clone size: few; V gene: TRBV11-3; J gene: TRBJ1-6; D gene: TRBD1; CDR3 protein: CASVQGQANSPLHF; CDR3 DNA: TGTGCCAGCGTGCAGGGACAGGCTAATTCACCCCTCCACTTT
clone size: -; V gene: TRBV4-1; J gene: TRBJ1-6; D gene: -; CDR3 protein: CASSQASVAGSPLHF; CDR3 DNA: TGCGCCAGCAGCCAAGCGTCAGTTGCTGGTTCACCCCTCCACTTT
clone size: -; V gene: TRBV5-1; J gene: TRBJ1-2; D gene: -; CDR3 protein: CASSLAVPPYGYTF; CDR3 DNA: TGCGCCAGCAGCTTGGCCGTCCCTCCCTATGGCTACACCTTC
clone size: -; V gene: TRBV7-3; J gene: TRBJ2-6; D gene: -; CDR3 protein: CASSLKTGETRRANVLTF; CDR3 DNA: TGTGCCAGCAGCTTAAAGACAGGTGAAACTCGGAGGGCCAACGTCCTGACTTTC
clone size: -; V gene: TRBV2; J gene: TRBJ1-2; D gene: -; CDR3 protein: CASSDSGLQGYTF; CDR3 DNA: TGTGCCAGCAGTGATTCGGGGTTGCAGGGCTACACCTTC
clone size: -; V gene: TRBV18; J gene: TRBJ2-2; D gene: -; CDR3 protein: CASSPPWRELFF; CDR3 DNA: TGTGCCAGCTCACCACCCTGGCGGGAGCTGTTTTTT
clone size: once; V gene: TRBV6-9; J gene: TRBJ2-4; D gene: -; CDR3 protein: CASRRISETQREGVHIQYF; CDR3 DNA: TGTGCCAGCAGACGAATAAGTGAGACCCAACGAGAGGGGGTACACATTCAGTACTTC
clone size: -; V gene: TRBV9; J gene: TRBJ1-1; D gene: -; CDR3 protein: CASSVGPAPEAFF; CDR3 DNA: TGTGCCAGCAGCGTAGGGCCTGCCCCCGAAGCTTTCTTT
clone size: -; V gene: TRBV6-6; J gene: TRBJ1-1; D gene: TRBD1; CDR3 protein: CASRNLGQGNTEAFF; CDR3 DNA: TGTGCCAGCAGGAACCTGGGACAGGGGAACACTGAAGCTTTCTTT
clone size: -; V gene: TRBV4-1; J gene: TRBJ2-7; D gene: TRBD2; CDR3 protein: CASSQWSGAAYEQYF; CDR3 DNA: TGCGCCAGCAGCCAATGGAGCGGGGCCGCCTACGAGCAGTACTTC
clone size: few; V gene: TRBV10-3; J gene: TRBJ1-2; D gene: -; CDR3 protein: CAISEYTGIYGYTF; CDR3 DNA: TGTGCCATCAGTGAGTATACAGGGATCTATGGCTACACCTTC
clone size: -; V gene: TRBV6-4; J gene: TRBJ1-2; D gene: -; CDR3 protein: CASRSGRAPYGYTF; CDR3 DNA: TGTGCCAGCAGAAGTGGGCGAGCCCCCTATGGCTACACCTTC
clone size: -; V gene: TRBV7-8; J gene: TRBJ1-1; D gene: -; CDR3 protein: CASSFSVYGGEAFF; CDR3 DNA: TGTGCCAGCAGCTTTTCGGTATACGGGGGTGAAGCTTTCTTT
clone size: few; V gene: TRBV2; J gene: TRBJ1-2; D gene: TRBD1; CDR3 protein: CASGTGGNTYGYTF; CDR3 DNA: TGTGCCAGCGGGACAGGGGGAAACACCTATGGCTACACCTTC
clone size: -; V gene: TRBV19; J gene: TRBJ1-1; D gene: TRBD1; CDR3 protein: CASSLTSGGEAFF; CDR3 DNA: TGTGCCAGTAGTCTAACCTCAGGGGGCGAAGCTTTCTTT
clone size: -; V gene: TRBV12-3/TRBV12-4; J gene: TRBJ2-2; D gene: TRBD1; CDR3 protein: CVGQDDTGELFF; CDR3 DNA: TGTGTGGGACAGGACGACACCGGGGAGCTGTTTTTT
clone size: -; V gene: TRBV5-1; J gene: TRBJ2-5; D gene: TRBD2; CDR3 protein: CASNTGRAGVGETQYF; CDR3 DNA: TGCGCCAGCAACACCGGACGGGCGGGGGTTGGAGAGACCCAGTACTTC
clone size: -; V gene: TRBV10-3; J gene: TRBJ1-2; D gene: -; CDR3 protein: CAISELVGVRVRDGYTF; CDR3 DNA: TGTGCCATCAGTGAGTTAGTAGGTGTGCGGGTCCGGGATGGCTACACCTTC
clone size: -; V gene: TRBV30; J gene: TRBJ1-1; D gene: TRBD1; CDR3 protein: CAWRGEGQGLMAEAFF; CDR3 DNA: TGTGCCTGGAGGGGCGAGGGACAGGGGTTGATGGCTGAAGCTTTCTTT
clone size: -; V gene: TRBV2; J gene: TRBJ1-4; D gene: TRBD1; CDR3 protein: CASLPGGYEKLFF; CDR3 DNA: TGTGCCAGCCTTCCAGGGGGTTACGAAAAACTGTTTTTT
clone size: -; V gene: TRBV6-5; J gene: TRBJ2-1; D gene: -; CDR3 protein: CASRANNEQFF; CDR3 DNA: TGTGCCAGCCGCGCCAACAATGAGCAGTTCTTC
clone size: once; V gene: TRBV30; J gene: TRBJ2-5; D gene: -; CDR3 protein: CAWTLGRVETQYF; CDR3 DNA: TGTGCCTGGACTTTAGGCAGGGTGGAGACCCAGTACTTC
clone size: once; V gene: TRBV3-1/TRBV3-2; J gene: TRBJ2-5; D gene: TRBD2; CDR3 protein: CASSPPVSGGAVKPETQYF; CDR3 DNA: TGTGCCAGCAGCCCCCCCGTTAGCGGGGGGGCCGTGAAGCCAGAGACCCAGTACTTC
clone size: -; V gene: TRBV5-1; J gene: TRBJ2-1; D gene: TRBD2; CDR3 protein: CASSRSSGRTYNEQFF; CDR3 DNA: TGCGCCAGCAGTCGATCTAGCGGGAGAACCTACAATGAGCAGTTCTTC
clone size: -; V gene: TRBV5-1; J gene: TRBJ2-5; D gene: -; CDR3 protein: CASRTPGVWETQYF; CDR3 DNA: TGCGCCAGCAGGACCCCGGGAGTCTGGGAGACCCAGTACTTC
clone size: -; V gene: TRBV6-5; J gene: TRBJ2-5; D gene: TRBD1; CDR3 protein: CASDRGLGRQETQYF; CDR3 DNA: TGTGCCAGTGACAGGGGATTGGGGCGCCAAGAGACCCAGTACTTC